The source of this T cell receptor (beta chain) is a study of T cell changes during pregnancy in multiple sclerosis. Assay: immunoSEQ multiplex PCR; the TCRdb copy retains only in-frame clones and omits some. The sample yields about 32,000 clones, 85% to 90% seen once. Germline V lookup: CDR1 MRHNA, CDR2 SNTAGT. The V and J ends lost 6 bases and 2 bases respectively, with 12 bases between them. CDR3 length: 14 amino acids. The chain uses TRBV6-4 and TRBJ2-3; tentative D call: TRBD2 (5 bases). The sample in question was CD8+ T cells from peripheral blood mononuclear cells, obtained in the second trimester of pregnancy. The sequence was collected from a female donor with multiple sclerosis, enrolled in a pregnancy study. The CDR3 DNA follows: TGTGCCAGCAGAGGTTCCCGGGACACAGATACGCAGTATTTT. Protein product: CASRGSRDTDTQYF.